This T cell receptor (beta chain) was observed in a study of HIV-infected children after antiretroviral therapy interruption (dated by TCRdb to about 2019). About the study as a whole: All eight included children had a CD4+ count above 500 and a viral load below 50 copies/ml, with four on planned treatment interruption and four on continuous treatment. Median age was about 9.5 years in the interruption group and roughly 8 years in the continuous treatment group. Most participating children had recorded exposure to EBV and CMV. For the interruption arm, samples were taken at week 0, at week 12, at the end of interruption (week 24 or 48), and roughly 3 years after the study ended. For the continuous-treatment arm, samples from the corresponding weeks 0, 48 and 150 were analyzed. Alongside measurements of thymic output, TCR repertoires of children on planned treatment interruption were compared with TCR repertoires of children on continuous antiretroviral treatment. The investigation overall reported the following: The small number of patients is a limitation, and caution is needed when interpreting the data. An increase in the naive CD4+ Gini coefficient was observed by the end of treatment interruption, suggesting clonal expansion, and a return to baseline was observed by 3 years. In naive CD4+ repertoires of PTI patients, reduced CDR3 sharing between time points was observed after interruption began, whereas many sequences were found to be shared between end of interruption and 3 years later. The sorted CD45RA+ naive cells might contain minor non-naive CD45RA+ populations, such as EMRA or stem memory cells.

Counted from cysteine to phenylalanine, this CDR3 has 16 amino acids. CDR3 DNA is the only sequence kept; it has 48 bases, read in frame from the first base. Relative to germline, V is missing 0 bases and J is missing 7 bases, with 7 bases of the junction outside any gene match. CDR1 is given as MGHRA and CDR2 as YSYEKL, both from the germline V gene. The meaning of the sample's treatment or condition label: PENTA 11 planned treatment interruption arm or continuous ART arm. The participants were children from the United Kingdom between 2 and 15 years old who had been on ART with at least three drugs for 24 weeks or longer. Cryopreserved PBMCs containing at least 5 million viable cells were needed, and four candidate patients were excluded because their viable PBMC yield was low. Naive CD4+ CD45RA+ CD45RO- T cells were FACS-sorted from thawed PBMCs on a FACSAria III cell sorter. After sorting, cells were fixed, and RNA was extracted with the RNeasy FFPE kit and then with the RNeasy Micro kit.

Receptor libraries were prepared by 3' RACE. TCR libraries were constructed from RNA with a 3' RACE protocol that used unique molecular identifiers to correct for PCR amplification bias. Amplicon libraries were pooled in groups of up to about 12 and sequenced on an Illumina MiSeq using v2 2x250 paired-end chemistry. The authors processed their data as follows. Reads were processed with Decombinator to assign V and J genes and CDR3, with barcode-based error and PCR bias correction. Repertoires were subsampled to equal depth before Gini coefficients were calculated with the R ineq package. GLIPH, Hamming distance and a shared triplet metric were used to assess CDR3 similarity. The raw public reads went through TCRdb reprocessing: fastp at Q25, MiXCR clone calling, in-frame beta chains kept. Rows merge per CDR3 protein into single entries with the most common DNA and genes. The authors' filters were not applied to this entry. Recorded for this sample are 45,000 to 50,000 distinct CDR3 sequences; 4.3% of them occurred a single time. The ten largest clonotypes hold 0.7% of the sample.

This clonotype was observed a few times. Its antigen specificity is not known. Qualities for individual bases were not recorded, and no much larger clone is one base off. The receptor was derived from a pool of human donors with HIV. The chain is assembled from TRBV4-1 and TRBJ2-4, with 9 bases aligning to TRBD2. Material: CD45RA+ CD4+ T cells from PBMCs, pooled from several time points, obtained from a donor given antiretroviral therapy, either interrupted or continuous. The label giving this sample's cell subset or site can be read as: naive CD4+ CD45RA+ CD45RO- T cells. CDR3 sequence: CASSQDGRGGWNIQYF. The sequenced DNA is TGCGCCAGCAGCCAAGATGGGCGGGGGGGCTGGAACATTCAGTACTTC.